This T cell receptor (beta chain) originates from a study of blood T cells in healthy people across ages. Drawing of peripheral blood yielded roughly 9.3 milliliters from each donor. Per-sample PBMC isolation yielded at least 6.5 million cells. Primed by a sample-barcoded 5' primer and a J-beta primer mix, a second PCR proceeded for 7 to 11 cycles. TCRdb ran MiXCR on the 5' RACE reads and lists one entry per CDR3 protein. The sample lists about 400,000 distinct CDR3 sequences; roughly half were seen once. Study-level points and caveats: Getting older went along with TCR beta diversity per million T cells dropping roughly linearly.

CDR3 size: 14 residues. The V gene's germline CDR1 is SQVTM and CDR2 ANQGSEA. For this clonotype: What it recognizes is unknown. Germline is not matched at one junction end, which may reflect a read error.

The rearrangement joins TRBV29-1 to TRBJ1-4; TRBD1 aligns across 8 bases. Sequencing used blood. This receptor was taken from a man aged 55-75 years in good health. Here the CDR3 reads CSVTPGQGSEKLFF. DNA of the CDR3: TGTAGCGTTACACCCGGACAGGGTTCTGAAAAACTGTTTTTT.